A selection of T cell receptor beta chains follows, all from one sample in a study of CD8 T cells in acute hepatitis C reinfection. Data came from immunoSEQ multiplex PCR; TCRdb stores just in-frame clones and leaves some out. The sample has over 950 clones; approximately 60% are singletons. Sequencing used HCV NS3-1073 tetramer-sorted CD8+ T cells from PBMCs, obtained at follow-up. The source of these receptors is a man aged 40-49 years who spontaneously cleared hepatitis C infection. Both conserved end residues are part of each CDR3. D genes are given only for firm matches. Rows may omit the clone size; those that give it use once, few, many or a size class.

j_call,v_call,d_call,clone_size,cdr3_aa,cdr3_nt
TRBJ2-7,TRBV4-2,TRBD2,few,CASSQEASGAPYEQYF,TGTGCCAGCAGCCAAGAAGCTAGCGGGGCACCCTACGAGCAGTACTTC
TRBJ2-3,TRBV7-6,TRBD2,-,CASTQGTSGGHTDTQYF,TGTGCCAGCACTCAAGGGACTAGCGGGGGACACACAGATACGCAGTATTTT
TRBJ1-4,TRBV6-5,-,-,CASSSGGGNEKLFF,TGTGCCAGCAGTAGTGGCGGGGGAAATGAAAAACTGTTTTTT
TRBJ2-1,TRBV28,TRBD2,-,CASSPPTGLALYNEQFF,TGTGCCAGCAGTCCGCCCACCGGACTAGCGTTGTACAATGAGCAGTTCTTC
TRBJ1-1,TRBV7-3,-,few,CASSPSGGTEAFF,TGTGCCAGCAGCCCATCCGGGGGCACTGAAGCTTTCTTT
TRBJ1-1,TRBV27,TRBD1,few,CASRVQTGGTEAFF,TGTGCCAGCAGAGTACAGACAGGGGGGACTGAAGCTTTCTTT
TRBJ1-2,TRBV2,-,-,CASSYSSVQLPRNYGYTF,TGTGCCAGCAGTTACTCGAGCGTCCAGCTACCTAGAAACTATGGCTACACCTTC
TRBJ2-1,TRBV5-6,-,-,CASSLARQENEQFF,TGTGCCAGCAGCTTGGCCAGACAAGAGAATGAGCAGTTCTTC
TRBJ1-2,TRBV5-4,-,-,CASLSKTYGYTF,TGTGCCAGCCTTTCAAAGACCTATGGCTACACCTTC
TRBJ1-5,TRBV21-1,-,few,CASSKVDRIQPQHF,TGTGCCAGCAGCAAAGTAGATAGAATTCAGCCCCAGCATTTT
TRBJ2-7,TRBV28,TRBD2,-,CASSPAIGTSYVHEQYF,TGTGCCAGCAGTCCAGCAATAGGGACTAGTTACGTCCACGAGCAGTACTTC
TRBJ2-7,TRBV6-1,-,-,CASSELRGGAPYEQYF,TGTGCCAGCAGTGAATTGAGGGGGGGTGCTCCCTACGAGCAGTACTTC
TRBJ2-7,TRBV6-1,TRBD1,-,CASSEVVGQGVYEQYF,TGTGCCAGCAGTGAAGTTGTGGGACAGGGGGTCTACGAGCAGTACTTC
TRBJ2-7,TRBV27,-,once,CASSLVSGTYEQYF,TGTGCCAGCAGTTTAGTGTCGGGGACTTACGAGCAGTACTTC
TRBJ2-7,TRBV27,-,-,CASSPEPGEIYEQYF,TGTGCCAGCAGTCCTGAACCCGGGGAGATCTACGAGCAGTACTTC
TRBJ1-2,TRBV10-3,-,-,CASSEAIQGLDYGYTF,TGTGCCAGCAGTGAAGCGATACAGGGCCTCGACTATGGCTACACCTTC
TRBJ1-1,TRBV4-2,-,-,CASSQDKNTEAFF,TGTGCCAGCAGCCAAGACAAGAACACTGAAGCTTTCTTT
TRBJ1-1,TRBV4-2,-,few,CASSQEVGTEAFF,TGTGCCAGCAGCCAGGAGGTAGGCACTGAAGCTTTCTTT
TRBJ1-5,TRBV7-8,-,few,CASTHSPAVDFYQPQHF,TGTGCCAGCACCCACTCCCCGGCGGTTGACTTTTATCAGCCCCAGCATTTT
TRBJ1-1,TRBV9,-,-,CASSLGNEAFF,TGTGCCAGCAGCCTAGGAAATGAAGCTTTCTTT
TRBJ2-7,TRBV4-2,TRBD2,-,CASSPETSGAPYEQYF,TGTGCCAGCAGCCCTGAAACTAGCGGGGCCCCCTACGAGCAGTACTTC
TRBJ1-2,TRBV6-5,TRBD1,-,CASSYALGGYSYGYTF,TGTGCCAGCAGTTACGCTCTAGGGGGCTACTCCTATGGCTACACCTTC
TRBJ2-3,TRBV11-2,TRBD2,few,CASSFELAGGGGDTQYF,TGTGCCAGCAGCTTCGAGCTAGCGGGGGGCGGGGGAGATACGCAGTATTTT
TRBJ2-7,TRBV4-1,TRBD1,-,CASSQDIPGTGGMYEQYF,TGCGCCAGCAGCCAGGATATCCCCGGGACAGGGGGCATGTACGAGCAGTACTTC
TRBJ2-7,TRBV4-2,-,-,CASSQEAAGAPYEQYF,TGTGCCAGCAGCCAAGAGGCAGCAGGGGCTCCCTACGAGCAGTACTTC
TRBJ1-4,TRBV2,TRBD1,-,CASSEALTGGLNNEKLFF,TGTGCCAGCAGTGAAGCGCTAACAGGGGGACTGAATAATGAAAAACTGTTTTTT
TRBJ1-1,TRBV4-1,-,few,CASSPLAENTEAFF,TGCGCCAGCAGCCCTCTGGCAGAGAACACTGAAGCTTTCTTT
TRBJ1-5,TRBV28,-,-,CASSSRQMIVRNQPQHF,TGTGCCAGCAGTTCTCGACAGATGATCGTCCGCAATCAGCCCCAGCATTTT
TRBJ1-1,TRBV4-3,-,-,CASSQDPGRLANTEAFF,TGCGCCAGCAGCCAAGACCCGGGCAGGTTGGCGAACACTGAAGCTTTCTTT
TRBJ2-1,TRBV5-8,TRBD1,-,CASSWTGAPPDDEQFF,TGTGCCAGCAGCTGGACAGGGGCCCCCCCTGACGATGAGCAGTTCTTC
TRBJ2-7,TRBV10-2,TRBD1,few,CASSSAGQGASYEQYF,TGCGCCAGCAGTTCAGCGGGACAGGGTGCCTCCTACGAGCAGTACTTC
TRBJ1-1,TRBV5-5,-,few,CASSSGRTERAFF,TGTGCCAGCAGCTCCGGTCGGACCGAAAGAGCTTTCTTT
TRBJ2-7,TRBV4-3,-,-,CASSQEPFGAGGSFYEQYF,-
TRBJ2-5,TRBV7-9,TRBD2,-,CASSFQQREYQETQYF,TGTGCCAGCAGCTTCCAGCAGCGGGAGTACCAAGAGACCCAGTACTTC
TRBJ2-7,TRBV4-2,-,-,CASSQVGEDEQYF,TGTGCCAGCAGCCAAGTCGGGGAGGACGAGCAGTACTTC
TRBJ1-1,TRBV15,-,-,CATSWAAPNTEAFF,TGTGCCACCAGCTGGGCGGCCCCGAACACTGAAGCTTTCTTT
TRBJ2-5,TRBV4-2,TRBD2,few,CASSQVTSGGYQETQYF,TGTGCCAGCAGCCAAGTGACTAGCGGAGGATACCAAGAGACCCAGTACTTC
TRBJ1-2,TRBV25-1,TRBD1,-,CASRSWDRERGYGYTF,TGTGCCAGCAGGTCTTGGGACAGGGAAAGGGGCTATGGCTACACCTTC
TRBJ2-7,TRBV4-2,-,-,CASSPDKGAEQYF,TGTGCCAGCAGCCCGGATAAAGGGGCCGAGCAGTACTTC
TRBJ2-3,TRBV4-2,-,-,CASSSREPPQNTQYF,TGTGCCAGCAGCAGCCGGGAACCCCCACAAAATACGCAGTATTTT
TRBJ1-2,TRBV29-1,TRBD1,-,CSAPDRADYGYTF,TGCAGCGCCCCGGACAGGGCTGACTATGGCTACACCTTC
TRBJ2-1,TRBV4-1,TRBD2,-,CASSQDMGLDYRGEQFF,TGCGCCAGCAGCCAAGATATGGGACTAGACTATCGAGGTGAGCAGTTCTTC
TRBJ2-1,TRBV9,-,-,CASSVEGGNEQFF,TGTGCCAGCAGCGTAGAGGGGGGGAATGAGCAGTTCTTC
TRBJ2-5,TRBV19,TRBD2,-,CASSILAGGLETQYF,TGTGCCAGTAGTATCCTAGCGGGAGGGCTAGAGACCCAGTACTTC
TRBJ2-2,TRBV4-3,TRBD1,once,CASSQEQGAPGELFF,TGCGCCAGCAGCCAAGAACAGGGGGCTCCCGGGGAGCTGTTTTTT
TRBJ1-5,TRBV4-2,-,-,CASSQEVGVGQISNQPQHF,TGTGCCAGCAGCCAAGAGGTAGGGGTTGGGCAGATTAGCAATCAGCCCCAGCATTTT
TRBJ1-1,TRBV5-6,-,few,CASSHLRGQFMNTEAFF,TGTGCCAGCAGCCACTTACGTGGACAGTTCATGAACACTGAAGCTTTCTTT